The clone carrying this T cell receptor beta chain was picked up many times. Antigen: not known. Exclusion of patients followed from uncontrolled infection, other autoimmune disease, pregnancy or lactation. The CDR3 is 15 residues long. The V and J ends lost 7 bases and 0 bases respectively, with 14 bases between them. This entry belongs to a study of T cells in Graves' hyperthyroidism and ophthalmopathy. Study-level results: Blood held most thyroid clonotypes expanded above 0.001 frequency. Ophthalmopathy, which appeared later, was predicted by the model a median roughly 6.6 months before onset. Researchers report that a 13 V-J model separated ophthalmopathy from stable hyperthyroidism.

Amplification targeted TCR beta CDR3 regions from RNA transcripts. The HTBI primer set was used in a first-round RT-PCR of the TCR CDR3. TCRdb used MiXCR to reprocess the multiplex PCR reads, holding one entry per CDR3 protein. The repertoire holds about 740,000 distinct CDR3 sequences, 12% to 15% seen once, with roughly 10% in the top ten. The material sequenced was blood. This chain connects TRBV12-3 or TRBV12-4 to TRBJ2-3, with a tentative D call TRBD1 (6 bases). This clonotype was obtained from a young woman with Graves' hyperthyroidism. The CDR3 is CASTLTGVSTDTQYF. Written as DNA, the CDR3 is TGTGCCAGCACTTTGACAGGCGTCAGCACAGATACGCAGTATTTT.